This T cell receptor (beta chain) was identified in a study of cytotoxic CD8 clonotypes in ibrutinib-treated CLL. J was trimmed by 7 bases and V by 3 bases; bases with no gene match: 8. Germline V gives CDR1 SGHTA, CDR2 FQGNSA. The CDR3 consists of 15 residues. Produced via immunoSEQ multiplex PCR; TCRdb's table is partial and in-frame only. The table shows some 17,000 clones, with around 80% occurring only once. The sequence was collected from a human donor with chronic lymphocytic leukemia. The sample was PBMCs, taken before ibrutinib treatment. The gene calls are TRBV7-2 and TRBJ2-7; 11 bases fit TRBD1. The CDR3 nucleotides read TGTGCCAGCAGCTTCGCCTGGGACAGGGGGGGGGAGCAGTACTTC. This gives the protein CASSFAWDRGGEQYF.